Below, 4 T cell receptor beta chains from the same sample are listed, as sequenced in a study of blood T cells in healthy people across ages (dated by TCRdb to 2014 to 2015). Receptor amplification or capture employed 5' RACE. A second PCR of about 7 to 12 cycles was run with a J-beta primer mix and a sample-barcoded 5' primer. TCRdb reworked the public reads: Q25 trimming with fastp, MiXCR clone assembly, productive beta chains retained. Records with the same CDR3 protein are collapsed into one entry carrying the most frequent genes and DNA. The sample contains over 1,500,000 distinct CDR3 sequences, about two fifths of them found a single time. The biggest ten clones account for 23% of the sample. Sequencing used blood. The source of these receptors is a human donor in good health.

The CDR3 nucleotides read TGTGCTAGTGGTTCGCAAACAGGAGTTAACTATGGCTACACCTTC. Encoded protein: CASGSQTGVNYGYTF. This chain uses TRBV12-5 with TRBJ1-2, with D possibly TRBD1 on 5 matching bases. CDR1 and CDR2 from the germline V gene are LGHNT and FRNRAP. CDR3 length: 15 residues. Trimming took 4 bases from V and 1 from J, leaving 13 bases between them.

The chain recombines TRBV5-1 with TRBJ2-5; D is possibly TRBD1 (6 bases). In germline, CDR1 is SGHRS, CDR2 YFSETQ. The CDR3 has 14 residues. The V end was cut by 4 bases, the J end by 1 base, with 11 bases between. CDR3 sequence (DNA): TGCGCCAGCAGCCAGCAGGGGATCCAAGAGACCCAGTACTTC. Its translation is CASSQQGIQETQYF.

The chain joins TRBV7-3 to TRBJ2-1, with 10 positions matching TRBD2. The CDR3 covers 15 residues. In germline, CDR1 is SGHTA, CDR2 FQGTGA. Unmatched junction bases numbered 8, after V lost 4 bases and J lost 8 bases. The DNA for the CDR3 is TGTGCCAGCAGCTCAATAGCGGGGGGTGGTGATGAGCAGTTCTTC. Encoded protein: CASSSIAGGGDEQFF.

The rearrangement joins TRBV7-2 to TRBJ2-1; 7 nucleotides line up with TRBD2. V lost 3 bases, J lost 8 bases, and 7 bases stayed unmatched. Germline CDR1 is SGHTA and CDR2 is FQGNSA. CDR3 length equals 14 residues. In DNA, the CDR3 is TGTGCCAGCAGCTTCAGGACTAGAAAGGATGAGCAGTTCTTC. As protein: CASSFRTRKDEQFF.